A single sample gave rise to the 10 T cell receptor beta chains below, sequenced in a study of shared clonotypes between healthy human individuals. The repertoire was sequenced with immunoSEQ multiplex PCR; TCRdb's copy has only in-frame clones and lacks some. This table has 850,000 to 1,100,000 clones, 70% to 85% appearing once. Sequencing input: memory CD4+ T cells from PBMCs. Subset here: CD45RA-negative fraction. Receptors were obtained from a man aged 18 to 35 in good health. Some clones in this sample may be carry-over from other donors' samples.

Here the CDR3 DNA reads TGCGCCAGCAGCCCTGGGGACGGACGATTTCGGGAGCAGTACTTC. Its protein product is CASSPGDGRFREQYF. The chain links TRBV5-1 to TRBJ2-7, with D perhaps TRBD1 or TRBD2 (5 bases each). Deletions cut 4 bases from V and 7 bases from J, with 21 bases between. CDR3 size: 15 residues. Germline assignment: CDR1 SGHRS and CDR2 YFSETQ. Filled out from reference TRBV5-1 and TRBJ2-7, the complete variable domain reads KAGVTQTPRYLIKTRGQQVTLSCSPISGHRSVSWYQQTPGQGLQFLFEYFSETQRNKGNFPGRFSGRQFSNSRSEMNVSTLELGDSALYLCASSPGDGRFREQYFGPGTRLTVT.

A word on this clone: Other DNA sequences from this sample encode an identical CDR3 as well. The CDR3 loop reads CAISPGQGTEAFF. Here the CDR3 DNA reads TGTGCCATCAGTCCCGGACAGGGCACTGAAGCTTTCTTT. The rearrangement joins TRBV10-3 to TRBJ1-1; TRBD1 matches 8 bases. After removal of 5 bases from V and 4 bases from J, the junction contained 3 bases not matched to a gene. The V gene's germline CDR1 is ENHRY and CDR2 SYGVKD. The CDR3 covers 13 residues.

Note on this clone: Other DNA sequences in this specimen translate into the identical CDR3. The J gene is TRBJ1-5, the V gene TRBV18; D not resolved. Trimming shortened V by 2 bases and J by 2 bases, and 4 bases separated the two germline ends. CDR3 size: 13 residues. Germline V gene data show CDR1 as KGHSH and CDR2 as LQKENI. The CDR3 sequence is CASSPSRNQPQHF. As DNA, the CDR3 is TGTGCCAGCTCACCATCTCGCAATCAGCCCCAGCATTTT.

The rearrangement uses TRBV30 and TRBJ2-7; possibly TRBD1 for D (5 bases). The germline V and J ends were trimmed by 2 bases and 5 bases, with 13 bases remaining between them. CDR1 is GTSNPN, CDR2 SVGIG, per germline (reference sequence). CDR3 length: 13 amino acids. CDR3 in DNA: TGTGCCTGGAGTTTAGGGGTGGAGAACGAGCAGTACTTC. Translation: CAWSLGVENEQYF.

The gene calls are TRBV5-6 and TRBJ1-1; 8 nucleotides align to TRBD1. In germline, CDR1 is SGHDT, CDR2 YYEEEE. This CDR3 is 16 amino acids long. V lost 4 bases and J lost 1; bases outside the gene matches: 9. CDR3 loop: CASSPRATGGNTEAFF. The CDR3 bases are TGTGCCAGCAGCCCACGGGCTACAGGGGGGAACACTGAAGCTTTCTTT. Full variable domain (rest looked up from reference TRBV5-6 and TRBJ1-1): DAGVTQSPTHLIKTRGQQVTLRCSPKSGHDTVSWYQQALGQGPQFIFQYYEEEERQRGNFPDRFSGHQFPNYSSELNVNALLLGDSALYLCASSPRATGGNTEAFFGQGTRLTVV.

The chain combines TRBV6-1 with TRBJ2-1; 7 positions match TRBD2. This CDR3 spans 14 amino acids. With 6 bases clipped from V and 8 bases from J, the junction kept 10 bases outside the gene matches. Germline V gene lookup returns CDR1 MNHNS and CDR2 SASEGT. CDR3 nucleotides: TGTGCCAGCAGAGGGACTATAGTCAGGTATGAGCAGTTCTTC. The encoded protein is CASRGTIVRYEQFF.

This clone was seen a handful of times. V is TRBV11-2 and J is TRBJ2-7, with 9 bases matching TRBD2. Germline CDR1 reads SGHAT; CDR2 reads FQNNGV. The CDR3 spans 19 residues. The ends lost 2 bases at V and 3 bases at J; junction bases unmatched: 17. This CDR3 is CASSLSSAGGPSPYYEQYF. Here the CDR3 DNA reads TGTGCCAGCAGCTTATCCTCCGCGGGAGGGCCATCTCCTTACTACGAGCAGTACTTC. Supplemented by reference TRBV11-2 and TRBJ2-7, the full variable domain reads EAGVAQSPRYKIIEKRQSVAFWCNPISGHATLYWYQQILGQGPKLLIQFQNNGVVDDSQLPKDRFSAERLKGVDSTLKIQPAKLEDSAVYLCASSLSSAGGPSPYYEQYFGPGTRLTVT.

The V gene is TRBV7-8, the J gene TRBJ1-5; 9 positions match TRBD1. Germline values: CDR1 SGHVS, CDR2 FQNEAQ. With V trimmed by 3 bases and J by 2 bases, 5 bases remained unmatched. This CDR3 has 16 residues. The CDR3 loop is CASSLGGQGRNQPQHF. The DNA of the CDR3 is TGTGCCAGCAGCTTGGGGGGACAGGGCCGCAATCAGCCCCAGCATTTT.

The V and J genes are TRBV5-8 and TRBJ1-5, with D possibly being TRBD1 (5 bases). V was pared by 1 base and J by 5 bases, with 10 bases between. Germline lookup yields CDR1 SGHTS and CDR2 YDEGEE. The CDR3 runs 14 residues. The CDR3 protein is CASSLWGEDQPQHF. The CDR3 DNA follows: TGTGCCAGCAGCTTGTGGGGGGAGGATCAGCCCCAGCATTTT.

To note about this clone: The same CDR3 also results from other DNA sequences found in this sample. The chain combines TRBV7-2 with TRBJ2-7; D gene unclear. The CDR3 is made up of 11 amino acids. CDR1 SGHTA and CDR2 FQGNSA come from the germline V gene. V dropped 2 bases and J dropped 3 bases, with 2 bases sitting between them. The CDR3 DNA follows: TGTGCCAGCAGCTTAAACTACGAGCAGTACTTC. Translation: CASSLNYEQYF.